Here is one T cell receptor (beta chain) with its context. This clonotype was detected ten times or more. It lacks a known antigen. Base quality data are lacking; no much larger clone is found one base away. This specimen belongs to a study of post-analysis software for immune sequencing data (dated by TCRdb to about 2015). Background for the entire study: The recorded disease courses included relapsing-remitting, secondary progressive and progressive-relapsing multiple sclerosis, and some patients had no subtype annotation. A subset of samples was prepared in parallel using single-end sample barcoding, then pooled and co-amplified after Illumina adapter ligation. The patient repertoires were set against under 13 previously published healthy control repertoires from donors whose ages ranged from about 6 to 26 years.

The time point label here, explained by the study, means: second blood draw from one MS patient after hematopoietic stem cell transplantation. TCR beta repertoires were profiled from peripheral blood of over 10 young patients with multiple sclerosis to demonstrate the VDJtools post-analysis software. The multiple sclerosis patients were children and adolescents between roughly 6 and 16 years of age. Library prep was done by PCR. The run used an Illumina HiSeq 2500. To reduce PCR and sequencing biases, unique molecular identifiers were built into the TCR beta cDNA libraries. Every 1 to 10 million input T cells yielded 500,000 or so cDNA molecules, meaning each molecule approximated one T cell. The same protocol used for the earlier healthy control dataset was applied to prepare and sequence the patient libraries. Within a given batch, samples were prepared together, multiplexed and sequenced on the same HiSeq lane. Turning to the authors' computational methods: MIGEC was used to process the raw barcoded reads, and molecular identifier groups with only a single read were discarded before consensus assembly and CDR3 extraction. VDJtools was used for post-analysis of the clonotype tables, with diversity normalized by down-sampling every dataset to the smallest sample size. To correct batch-related cross-sample contamination, repertoire overlap clustering matched CDR3 amino acid sequences but not nucleotide sequences. TCRdb reprocessed the public reads (quality trimming at Q25 with fastp, clone calling with MiXCR) and kept in-frame beta chains. Under each unique CDR3 protein, matching rows form one entry showing the most common genes and DNA. TCRdb's processing, not the study's, gives the V and J calls here. The sample table lists about 160,000 distinct CDR3 sequences, 36% of them with a count of one. The ten largest clones capture about 26% of the sample.

At the junction V is shortened by 6 bases and J by 4 bases; bases outside the gene matches: 11. From cysteine to phenylalanine, the CDR3 is 16 amino acids long. Only the CDR3 DNA is retained, 48 bases long and in frame from the first base. The paper as a whole reports these results and caveats: Compared with controls, multiple sclerosis patients had significantly lower normalized Chao1 diversity, a finding suggesting substantial peripheral T-cell clonal expansion. A few TRBV segments, including TRBV5-6, TRBV5-1 and TRBV20-1, were significantly more frequent in patients than controls. The control group was slightly older than the multiple sclerosis patient group. Strong co-clustering of samples prepared in the same batch was shown by direct clustering with F measure, prompting a batch-effect correction.

The chain is assembled from TRBV12-3 or TRBV12-4 and TRBJ2-3; 9 central nucleotides agree with TRBD2. This TCR came from a girl between 10 and 17 years old with multiple sclerosis. Donor details come from another sample of the same person, matched by shared clones. The sample was blood, taken after autologous hematopoietic stem cell transplantation. The nucleotides read TGTGCCAGCAGCCCCGTGGCGGGAGGGCCAGCAGATACGCAGTATTTT. It encodes CASSPVAGGPADTQYF.